The sequence of this T cell receptor beta chain was determined in a study of T cells after yellow fever vaccination. Whole-study findings and limits: Only a minor proportion of clonotypes was detected across both CD4 and CD8 compartments.

The 5'RACE template-switching step produced TCR cDNA and added a universal primer site and UMIs. One entry per CDR3 protein, called by TCRdb with MiXCR from the 5' RACE reads. The top ten clones hold under 30% of a sample with hundreds of thousands of distinct CDR3 sequences, about 4% of them seen once. V lost 5 bases to trimming and J lost 4 bases, with 17 bases between them. This CDR3 has 15 amino acids. CDR1 and CDR2 (germline): SGHKS, YYEKEE (reference sequence). Regarding this clonotype: Its antigen is unidentified.

The sequenced sample was PBMCs, obtained 5 days after the yellow fever booster vaccination. The chain links TRBV5-5 to TRBJ2-3; no clear D. This sequence originates from a man between 18 and 29 years old who received the YFV17D yellow fever vaccine. The CDR3 DNA sequence: TGTGCCAGCAGGGGCGGACGCTCATGGGCAGATACGCAGTATTTT. Its translation is CASRGGRSWADTQYF.